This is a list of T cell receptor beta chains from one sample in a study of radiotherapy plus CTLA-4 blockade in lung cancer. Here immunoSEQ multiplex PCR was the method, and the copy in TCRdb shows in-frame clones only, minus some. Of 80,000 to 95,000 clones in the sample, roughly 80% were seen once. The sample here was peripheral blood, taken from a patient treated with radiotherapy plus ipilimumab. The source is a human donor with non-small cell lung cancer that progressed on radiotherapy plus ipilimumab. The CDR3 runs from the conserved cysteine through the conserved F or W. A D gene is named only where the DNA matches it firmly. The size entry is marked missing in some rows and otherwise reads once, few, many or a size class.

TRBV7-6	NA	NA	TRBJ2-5	TGTGCCAGCAGCGCAAGTGGCCAAGAGACCCAGTACTTC	CASSASGQETQYF
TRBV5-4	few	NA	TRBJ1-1	TGTGCCAGCAGCTCGGAGGCCCGAGCTTTCTTT	CASSSEARAFF
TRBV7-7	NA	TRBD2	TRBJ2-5	TGTGCTAGCAGCTTGTTAGCGGGAAAAGAGACCCAGTACTTC	CASSLLAGKETQYF
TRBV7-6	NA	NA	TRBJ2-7	TGTGCCAGCAGCTTAGGAGAAGCATCCTACGAGCAGTACTTC	CASSLGEASYEQYF
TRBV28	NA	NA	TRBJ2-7	TGTGCCAGCCGTGGGGGGGGCGGTTTGGAGTACTTC	CASRGGGGLEYF
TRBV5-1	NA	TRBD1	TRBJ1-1	TGCGCCAGCAGCCCCCGGACAGGGGAGGTGAGCACTGAAGCTTTCTTT	CASSPRTGEVSTEAFF
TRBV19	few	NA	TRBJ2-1	TGTGCCAGTAGCCACGGTAGTAGTTCCTACAATGAGCAGTTCTTC	CASSHGSSSYNEQFF
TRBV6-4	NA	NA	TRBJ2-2	TGTGCCAGCAGTGACGGGGAGAACACCGGGGAGCTGTTTTTT	CASSDGENTGELFF
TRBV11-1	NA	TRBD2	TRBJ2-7	TGTGCCAGCAGCCAGACTAGCGGTGATTACGAGCAGTACTTC	CASSQTSGDYEQYF
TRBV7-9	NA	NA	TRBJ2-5	TGTGCCAGCAGCCCGCGGACCAGCGATTGGACCCAGTACTTC	CASSPRTSDWTQYF
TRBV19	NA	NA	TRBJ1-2	TGTGCCAGTAGTATGGGGGCGAGTGGCGGCTACACCTTC	CASSMGASGGYTF
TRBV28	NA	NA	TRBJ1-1	TGTGCCAGCAGTTTATGGGGAGGCTCTGAAGCTTTCTTT	CASSLWGGSEAFF
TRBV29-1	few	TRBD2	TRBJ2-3	TGCAGCGTCCTCACTAGCGCCAACCGAGCGTATTTT	CSVLTSANRAYF
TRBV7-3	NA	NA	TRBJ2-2	TGTGCCAGCAGCCCGGGACGGCTAAACTGGGGGGAGCTGTTTTTT	CASSPGRLNWGELFF
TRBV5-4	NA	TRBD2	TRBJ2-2	TGTGCCAGCAACTCACGGACTAGCGGGGGAGGTGGCACTCCCGGGGAGCTGTTTTTT	CASNSRTSGGGGTPGELFF
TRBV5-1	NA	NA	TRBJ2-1	TGCGCCAGCAGCCTGGGGACTCTGATAGGCGATGAGCAGTTCTTC	CASSLGTLIGDEQFF
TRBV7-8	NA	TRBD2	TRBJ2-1	TGTGCCAGCAGCTTAGCGGCCCCTGCGGGAGGATTAAGCTCCTACAATGAGCAGTTCTTC	CASSLAAPAGGLSSYNEQFF
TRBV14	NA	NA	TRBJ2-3	TGTGCCAGCAGCCAAGTCGGAGGGTGGGCAGATACGCAGTATTTT	CASSQVGGWADTQYF
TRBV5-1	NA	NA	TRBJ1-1	TGCGCCAGCGGCTTCGGTGGGAAAGGACCGAACACTGAAGCTTTCTTT	CASGFGGKGPNTEAFF
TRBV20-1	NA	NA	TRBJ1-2	TGCAGTGCTAGTAGGGCACCCGCAAGAACCTTC	CSASRAPARTF
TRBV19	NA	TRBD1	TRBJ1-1	TGTGCCAGTAGTACGCAAGGGACAGAGAACACTGAAGCTTTCTTT	CASSTQGTENTEAFF
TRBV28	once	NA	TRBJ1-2	TGTGCCAGCAGCCCCACGAGGGGTCTCGGCCTGGGGGGCTACACCTTC	CASSPTRGLGLGGYTF
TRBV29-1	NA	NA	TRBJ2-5	TGCAGCGTTGCAAGGGGCCAAGAGACCCAGTACTTC	CSVARGQETQYF
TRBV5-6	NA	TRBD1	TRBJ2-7	TGTGCCAGCAGCGACGGGACAGGGGTCTACGAGCAGTACTTC	CASSDGTGVYEQYF
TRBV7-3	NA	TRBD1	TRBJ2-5	TGTGCCAGCAGCAACGGACAGGTCAAACAAGAGACCCAGTACTTC	CASSNGQVKQETQYF
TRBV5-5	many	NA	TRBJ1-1	TGTGCCAGCAGCTTGCCAGGGAACACTGAAGCTTTCTTT	CASSLPGNTEAFF
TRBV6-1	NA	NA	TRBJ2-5	TGTGCCAGCACCCCGGTCCCGGCAGGGACCCAGTACTTC	CASTPVPAGTQYF
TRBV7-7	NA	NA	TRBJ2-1	TGTGCTAGCAGCCCGGGACTTCGCAATGAGCAGTTCTTC	CASSPGLRNEQFF
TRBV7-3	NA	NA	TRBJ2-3	TGTGCCAGCAGCCCGATAGGGTCCACCACAGATACGCAGTATTTT	CASSPIGSTTDTQYF
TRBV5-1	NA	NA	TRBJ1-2	TGCGCCAGCAGCTTGGATACCTATGGCTACACCTTC	CASSLDTYGYTF
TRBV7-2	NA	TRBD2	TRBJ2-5	TGTGCCAGCAGCTTCGACCTAGCGGGTGCCCAAGAGACCCAGTACTTC	CASSFDLAGAQETQYF
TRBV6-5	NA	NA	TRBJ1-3	TGTGCCAGCAGTTACAGTTCGGGCTCTGGAAACACCATATATTTT	CASSYSSGSGNTIYF
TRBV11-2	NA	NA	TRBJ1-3	TGTGCCAGCAGCTACCTGGAGGGAAGGTCTGGAAACACCATATATTTT	CASSYLEGRSGNTIYF
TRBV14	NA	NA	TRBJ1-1	TGTGCCAGCAGTCGGACACTGAACACTGAAGCTTTCTTT	CASSRTLNTEAFF
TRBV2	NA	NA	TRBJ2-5	TGTGCCAGCTTGGTGACGGGAGTAGAGACCCAGTACTTC	CASLVTGVETQYF
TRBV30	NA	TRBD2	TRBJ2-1	TGTGCCTCGGCCCCCCTAGCGGGGGCCTACAATGAGCAGTTCTTC	CASAPLAGAYNEQFF
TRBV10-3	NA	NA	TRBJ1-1	TGTGCCATCAGTGATCAGGGGATGAACACTGAAGCTTTCTTT	CAISDQGMNTEAFF
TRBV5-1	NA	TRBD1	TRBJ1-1	TGCGCCAGCATCTCAGGGACAGCCAACACTGAAGCTTTCTTT	CASISGTANTEAFF
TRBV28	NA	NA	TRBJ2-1	TGTGCCAGCAGTTTATCCGGAAACTACAATGAGCAGTTCTTC	CASSLSGNYNEQFF
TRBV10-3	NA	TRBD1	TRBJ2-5	TGTGCCATCCACCGGGACAGGGAAGAGACCCAGTACTTC	CAIHRDREETQYF
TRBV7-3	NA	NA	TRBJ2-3	TGTGCCAGCAGCTTAACCCCAGATACGCAGTATTTT	CASSLTPDTQYF